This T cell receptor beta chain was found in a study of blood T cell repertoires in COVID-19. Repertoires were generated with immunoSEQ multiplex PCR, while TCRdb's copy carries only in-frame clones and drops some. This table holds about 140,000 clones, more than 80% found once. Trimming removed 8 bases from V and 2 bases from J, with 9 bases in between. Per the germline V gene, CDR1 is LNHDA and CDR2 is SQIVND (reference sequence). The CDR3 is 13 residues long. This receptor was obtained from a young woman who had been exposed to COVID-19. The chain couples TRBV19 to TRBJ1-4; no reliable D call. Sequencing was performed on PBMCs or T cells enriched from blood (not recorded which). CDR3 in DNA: TGTGCCAGTCACGGGGTCACTAATGAAAAACTGTTTTTT. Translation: CASHGVTNEKLFF. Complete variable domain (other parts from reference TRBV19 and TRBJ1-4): DGGITQSPKYLFRKEGQNVTLSCEQNLNHDAMYWYRQDPGQGLRLIYYSQIVNDFQKGDIAEGYSVSREKKESFPLTVTSAQKNPTAFYLCASHGVTNEKLFFGSGTQLSVL.